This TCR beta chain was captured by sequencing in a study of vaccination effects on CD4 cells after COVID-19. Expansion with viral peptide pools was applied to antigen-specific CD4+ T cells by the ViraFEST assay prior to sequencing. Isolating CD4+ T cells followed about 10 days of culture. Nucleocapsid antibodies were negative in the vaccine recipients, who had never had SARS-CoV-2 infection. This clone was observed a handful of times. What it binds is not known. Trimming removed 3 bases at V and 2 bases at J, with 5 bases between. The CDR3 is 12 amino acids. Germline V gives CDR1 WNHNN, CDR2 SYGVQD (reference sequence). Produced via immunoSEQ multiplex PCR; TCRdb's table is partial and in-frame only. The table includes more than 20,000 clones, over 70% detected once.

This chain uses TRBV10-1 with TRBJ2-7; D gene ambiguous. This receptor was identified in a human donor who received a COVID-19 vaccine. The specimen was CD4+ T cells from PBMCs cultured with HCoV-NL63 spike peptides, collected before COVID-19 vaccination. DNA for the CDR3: TGCGCCAGCAGTGACAGAGCCTACGAGCAGTACTTC. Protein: CASSDRAYEQYF.